This TCR beta chain was captured by sequencing in a study of control samples from healthy donors and cancer patients. The CDR3 is made up of 16 amino acids. With 0 bases removed from V and 0 bases from J, the gap between germline ends came to 9 bases. The germline gives CDR1 MNHEY, CDR2 SVGAGI. The assay was immunoSEQ multiplex PCR, and TCRdb's table has in-frame clones only and misses some. The profile covers 150,000 to 200,000 clones, with more than 85% appearing a single time and 0.65% to 0.75% taken by the ten largest. The rearrangement links TRBV6-5 to TRBJ2-1; no firm D call. Material: blood. This TCR was sampled from a woman between 25 and 40 years old in good health. CDR3 nucleotide sequence: TGTGCCAGCAGTTACTCGAAGGTGAGCTCCTACAATGAGCAGTTCTTC. Protein sequence: CASSYSKVSSYNEQFF.